These 13 T cell receptor beta chains originate from one sample sequenced in a study of blood T cell repertoires in COVID-19 (dated by TCRdb to 2020 to 2021). Library method: the immunoSEQ multiplex PCR assay. The source is immuneACCESS, and TCRdb retained only in-frame sequences with V and J called. Part of the clones is not carried over; for the studies checked, unresolved V genes explain less than half of this, and the remainder is unexplained. This sample gives about 68,000 clones in total; 91% of them show up just once. The ten biggest clones cover 7.3% of the sample. Sequenced material: peripheral blood. The receptors here all came from a man aged 40-55 years with COVID-19, enrolled during active disease.

This chain uses TRBV19 with TRBJ1-3; D gene ambiguous. The V and J ends lost 7 bases and 0 bases respectively, with 16 bases between them. Germline V gives CDR1 LNHDA, CDR2 SQIVND (reference sequence). The CDR3 spans 16 residues. The CDR3 reads CASTDAAPYSGNTIYF. The DNA for the CDR3 is TGTGCCAGTACTGATGCAGCGCCCTACTCTGGAAACACCATATATTTT.

The rearrangement links TRBV5-4 to TRBJ1-2, with D possibly TRBD1 on 6 matching bases. V was clipped by 3 bases and J by 8 bases, with 14 bases between them. Germline CDR1 and CDR2: SGHNT and YYREEE (reference sequence). The CDR3 loop spans 13 amino acids. CDR3 sequence reads: CASSSPTGYGYTF. In nucleotides, the CDR3 is TGTGCCAGCAGCTCCCCGACAGGTTACGGCTACACCTTC.

This sequence joins TRBV6-5 and TRBJ1-1; no firm D call. Germline CDR1 reads MNHEY; CDR2 reads SVGAGI. The CDR3 spans 13 residues. V was shortened by 0 bases and J by 6 bases, with 8 bases between the two germline ends. The CDR3 reads CASSYSPEAEAFF. CDR3 nucleotides: TGTGCCAGCAGTTACTCCCCGGAGGCTGAAGCTTTCTTT.

The chain recombines TRBV11-3 with TRBJ2-7, with 8 bases aligning to TRBD2. The length of the CDR3 is 14 residues. V lost 5 bases and J lost 5; bases outside the gene matches: 8. Germline V gives CDR1 SGHNT, CDR2 YENEEA. The chain's CDR3 is CASSISGGVHEQYF. The CDR3 bases are TGTGCCAGCAGCATCTCCGGGGGGGTCCACGAGCAGTACTTC.

The genes are TRBV28 and TRBJ2-7; possibly TRBD2 for D (6 bases). In germline, CDR1 is MDHEN, CDR2 SYDVKM. The CDR3 loop spans 14 amino acids. The V and J ends lost 5 bases and 4 bases respectively, with 15 bases between them. The CDR3 DNA reads TGTGCCAGCAGTCTCCCCGGCCGGGGGTACGAGCAGTACTTC. The encoded protein is CASSLPGRGYEQYF. The whole variable domain, filled in from reference TRBV28 and TRBJ2-7, reads DVKVTQSSRYLVKRTGEKVFLECVQDMDHENMFWYRQDPGLGLRLIYFSYDVKMKEKGDIPEGYSVSREKKERFSLILESASTNQTSMYLCASSLPGRGYEQYFGPGTRLTVT.

This chain links TRBV7-3 with TRBJ2-5; TRBD1 matches at 9 bases. Germline V gene lookup returns CDR1 SGHTA and CDR2 FQGTGA. The CDR3 contains 14 residues. Germline trimming cut 5 bases from V and 4 bases from J; bases unmatched to any gene: 5. The chain's CDR3 is CASSPGTGLETQYF. The CDR3 DNA reads TGTGCCAGCAGCCCTGGGACAGGGTTAGAGACCCAGTACTTC.

The chain joins TRBV5-1 to TRBJ1-3; D gene unclear. V was trimmed by 0 bases and J by 2 bases, leaving 12 bases between them. Germline CDR1 SGHRS, CDR2 YFSETQ. This CDR3 region has 16 residues. CDR3 sequence: CASSLGGGVAGNTIYF. The DNA of the CDR3 is TGCGCCAGCAGCTTGGGCGGCGGGGTGGCTGGAAACACCATATATTTT. The whole variable domain, filled in from reference TRBV5-1 and TRBJ1-3, reads KAGVTQTPRYLIKTRGQQVTLSCSPISGHRSVSWYQQTPGQGLQFLFEYFSETQRNKGNFPGRFSGRQFSNSRSEMNVSTLELGDSALYLCASSLGGGVAGNTIYFGEGSWLTVV.

V and J are TRBV7-8 and TRBJ2-5; D is unclear. The CDR3 totals 14 residues. In germline, CDR1 is SGHVS, CDR2 FQNEAQ. V dropped 3 bases and J dropped 0 bases, with 8 bases sitting between them. The CDR3 loop reads CASSFNGYQETQYF. DNA of the CDR3: TGTGCCAGCAGCTTCAACGGGTACCAAGAGACCCAGTACTTC.

The genes are TRBV18 and TRBJ1-5, with D hard to call. V gave up 2 bases and J gave up 6 bases, with 8 bases separating them. Per germline, CDR1 KGHSH and CDR2 LQKENI. This CDR3 has 13 residues. The CDR3 sequence: CASSPGAAQPQHF. Here the CDR3 DNA reads TGTGCCAGCTCACCAGGAGCAGCTCAGCCCCAGCATTTT.

V is TRBV7-9 and J is TRBJ2-3; TRBD2 aligns across 10 bases. The CDR3 extends over 18 amino acids. CDR1 SEHNR and CDR2 FQNEAQ come from the germline V gene (reference sequence). Trimming at V came to 4 bases and at J to 4 bases, leaving 14 bases not matched to a gene. The CDR3 loop reads CASSSLAGLAGESDTQYF. DNA for the CDR3: TGTGCCAGCAGCTCACTGGCCGGGCTAGCGGGGGAGTCAGATACGCAGTATTTT.

This clone was picked up one time. The chain recombines TRBV5-1 with TRBJ1-3; TRBD1 is a possible D gene (5 bases). Germline CDR1 SGHRS, CDR2 YFSETQ. Trimming stripped 7 bases from V and 0 bases from J, with 8 bases between. CDR3 size: 13 residues. The CDR3 reads CASQTDSGNTIYF. Written as DNA, the CDR3 is TGCGCCAGCCAGACAGACTCTGGAAACACCATATATTTT.

The chain is built from TRBV19 and TRBJ2-2, with a weak D call TRBD1 (6 bases). The CDR3 contains 15 residues. V lost 7 bases, J lost 4 bases, and 16 bases lay in between. Germline V gene data show CDR1 as LNHDA and CDR2 as SQIVND (reference sequence). The CDR3 reads CASIPDRLGTGELFF. As DNA, the CDR3 is TGTGCCAGTATCCCGGACAGACTCGGCACCGGGGAGCTGTTTTTT.

V is TRBV30 and J is TRBJ1-3; tentatively, D is TRBD1 (6 bases). This CDR3 spans 16 amino acids. V shed 0 bases and J shed 0 bases, with 12 bases lying between them. Germline V gene data show CDR1 as GTSNPN and CDR2 as SVGIG (reference sequence). CDR3 protein: CAWSVRGQNSGNTIYF. The CDR3 DNA reads as TGTGCCTGGAGTGTACGTGGACAGAACTCTGGAAACACCATATATTTT. Combining the CDR3 with reference TRBV30 and TRBJ1-3 gives the whole variable domain SQTIHQWPATLVQPVGSPLSLECTVEGTSNPNLYWYRQAAGRGLQLLFYSVGIGQISSEVPQNLSASRPQDRQFILSSKKLLLSDSGFYLCAWSVRGQNSGNTIYFGEGSWLTVV.